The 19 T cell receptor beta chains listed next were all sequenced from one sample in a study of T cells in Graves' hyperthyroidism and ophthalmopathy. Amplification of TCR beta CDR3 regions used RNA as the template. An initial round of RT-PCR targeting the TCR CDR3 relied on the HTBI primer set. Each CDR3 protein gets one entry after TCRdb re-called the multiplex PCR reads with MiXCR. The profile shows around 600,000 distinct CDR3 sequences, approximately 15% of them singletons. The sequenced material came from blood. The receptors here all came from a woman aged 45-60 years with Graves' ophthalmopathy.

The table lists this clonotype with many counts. The CDR3 nucleotides are TGTGCCAGCTCACCACTGGGGGTGGATACGCAGTATTTT. Amino acid sequence: CASSPLGVDTQYF. The V and J genes are TRBV18 and TRBJ2-3, with D possibly called TRBD1 or TRBD2 (5 bases each). CDR3 length: 13 residues. Germline values: CDR1 KGHSH, CDR2 LQKENI. Trimming removed 1 base from V and 6 bases from J, with 8 bases in between.

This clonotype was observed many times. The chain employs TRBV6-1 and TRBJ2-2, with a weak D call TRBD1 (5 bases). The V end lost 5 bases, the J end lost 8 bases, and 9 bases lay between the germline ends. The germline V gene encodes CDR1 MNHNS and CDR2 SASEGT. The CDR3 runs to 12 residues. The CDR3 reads CASSIKGGELFF. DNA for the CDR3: TGTGCCAGCAGTATAAAGGGGGGGGAGCTGTTTTTT.

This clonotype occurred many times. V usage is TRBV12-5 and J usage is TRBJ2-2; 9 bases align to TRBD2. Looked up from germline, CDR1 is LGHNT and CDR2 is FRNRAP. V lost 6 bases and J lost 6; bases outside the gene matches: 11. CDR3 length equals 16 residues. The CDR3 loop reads CASGPSVAGAAGELFF. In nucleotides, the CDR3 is TGTGCTAGTGGCCCCTCAGTAGCGGGAGCCGCCGGGGAGCTGTTTTTT.

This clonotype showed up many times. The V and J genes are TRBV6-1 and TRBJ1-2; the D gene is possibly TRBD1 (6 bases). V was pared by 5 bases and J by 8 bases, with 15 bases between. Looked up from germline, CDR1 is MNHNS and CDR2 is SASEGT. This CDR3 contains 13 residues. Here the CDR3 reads CASSFSGVEGYTF. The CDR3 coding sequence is TGTGCCAGCAGTTTTTCAGGGGTGGAAGGCTACACCTTC.

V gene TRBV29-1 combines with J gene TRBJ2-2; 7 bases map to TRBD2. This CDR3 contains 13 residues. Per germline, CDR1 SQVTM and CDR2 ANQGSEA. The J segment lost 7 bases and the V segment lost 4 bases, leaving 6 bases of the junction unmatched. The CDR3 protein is CSVGASGDGELFF. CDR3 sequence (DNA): TGCAGCGTTGGGGCTAGCGGAGACGGGGAGCTGTTTTTT.

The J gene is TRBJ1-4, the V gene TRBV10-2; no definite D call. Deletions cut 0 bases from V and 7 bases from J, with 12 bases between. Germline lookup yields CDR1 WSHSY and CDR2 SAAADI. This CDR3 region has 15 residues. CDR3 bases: TGCGCCAGCAGTGAGTCAGAGGTTCGGGGTGAAAAACTGTTTTTT. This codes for CASSESEVRGEKLFF.

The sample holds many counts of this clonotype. The CDR3 region is CASSLEHRGRREQYF. CDR3 bases: TGTGCCAGCAGCTTAGAACACAGGGGGCGGAGAGAGCAGTACTTC. The genes are TRBV7-9 and TRBJ2-7, with 9 positions matching TRBD1. The germline V gene encodes CDR1 SEHNR and CDR2 FQNEAQ (reference sequence). The CDR3 is 15 amino acids. The V segment lost 1 base and the J segment 7 bases; nucleotides outside the gene matches: 8.

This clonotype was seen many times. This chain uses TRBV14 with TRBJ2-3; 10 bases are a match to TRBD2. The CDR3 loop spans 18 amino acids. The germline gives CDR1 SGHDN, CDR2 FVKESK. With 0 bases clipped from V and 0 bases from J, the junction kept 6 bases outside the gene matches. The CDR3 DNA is TGTGCCAGCAGCCAAGAATTTGGACTAGCGGAAAGCACAGATACGCAGTATTTT. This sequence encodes CASSQEFGLAESTDTQYF.

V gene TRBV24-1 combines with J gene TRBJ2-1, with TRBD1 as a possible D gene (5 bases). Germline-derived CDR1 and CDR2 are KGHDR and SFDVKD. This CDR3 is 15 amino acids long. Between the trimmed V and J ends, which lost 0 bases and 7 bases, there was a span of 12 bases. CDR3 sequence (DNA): TGTGCCACCAGTGATTTGCGGCAGGGAAGGAATGAGCAGTTCTTC. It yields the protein CATSDLRQGRNEQFF.

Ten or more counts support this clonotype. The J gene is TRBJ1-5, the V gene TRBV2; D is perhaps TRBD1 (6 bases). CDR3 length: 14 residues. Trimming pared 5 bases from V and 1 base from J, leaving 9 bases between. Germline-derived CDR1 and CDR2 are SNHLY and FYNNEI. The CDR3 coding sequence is TGTGCCAGCAGTACAGGGTCGAGCAATCAGCCCCAGCATTTT. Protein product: CASSTGSSNQPQHF.

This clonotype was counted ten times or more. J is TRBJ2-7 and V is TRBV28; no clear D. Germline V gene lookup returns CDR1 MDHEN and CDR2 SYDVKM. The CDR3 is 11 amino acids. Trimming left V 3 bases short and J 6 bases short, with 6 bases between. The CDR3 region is CASSFRLEQYF. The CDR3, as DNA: TGTGCCAGCAGTTTCCGTCTCGAGCAGTACTTC.

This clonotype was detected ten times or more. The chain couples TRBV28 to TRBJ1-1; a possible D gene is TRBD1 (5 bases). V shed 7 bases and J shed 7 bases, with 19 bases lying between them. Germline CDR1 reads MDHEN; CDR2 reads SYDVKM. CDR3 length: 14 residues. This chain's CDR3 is CASTVGGSKNEAFF. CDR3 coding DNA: TGTGCCAGCACCGTCGGGGGTTCTAAGAATGAAGCTTTCTTT.

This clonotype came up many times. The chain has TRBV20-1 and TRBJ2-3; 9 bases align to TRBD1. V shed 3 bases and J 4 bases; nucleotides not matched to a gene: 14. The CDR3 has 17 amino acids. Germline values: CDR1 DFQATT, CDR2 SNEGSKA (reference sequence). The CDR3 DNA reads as TGCAGTGCTAGTAGGGACAGGGACCTCTCCGCCCCAGATACGCAGTATTTT. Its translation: CSASRDRDLSAPDTQYF.

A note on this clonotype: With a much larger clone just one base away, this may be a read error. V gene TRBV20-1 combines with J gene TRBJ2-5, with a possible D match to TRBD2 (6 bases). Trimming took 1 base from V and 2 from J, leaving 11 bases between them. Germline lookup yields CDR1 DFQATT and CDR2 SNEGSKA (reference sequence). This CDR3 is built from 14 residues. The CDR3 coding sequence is TGCAGTGCTAGAGTGCGGGGATGGCAAGAGACCCAGTACTTC. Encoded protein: CSARVRGWQETQYF.

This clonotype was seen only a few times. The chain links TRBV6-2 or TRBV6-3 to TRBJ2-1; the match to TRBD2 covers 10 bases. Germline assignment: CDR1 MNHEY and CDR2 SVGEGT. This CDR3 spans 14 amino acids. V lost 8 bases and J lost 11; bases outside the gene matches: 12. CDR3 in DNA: TGTGCCAGCTTAGAAAGCGGGAGGGCTACTAAGCAGTTCTTC. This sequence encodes CASLESGRATKQFF.

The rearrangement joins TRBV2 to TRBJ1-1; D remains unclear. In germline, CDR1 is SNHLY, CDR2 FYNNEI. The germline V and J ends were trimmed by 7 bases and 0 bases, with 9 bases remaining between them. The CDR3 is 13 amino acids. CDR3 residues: CASIVRMNTEAFF. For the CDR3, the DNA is TGTGCCAGCATAGTCAGGATGAACACTGAAGCTTTCTTT.

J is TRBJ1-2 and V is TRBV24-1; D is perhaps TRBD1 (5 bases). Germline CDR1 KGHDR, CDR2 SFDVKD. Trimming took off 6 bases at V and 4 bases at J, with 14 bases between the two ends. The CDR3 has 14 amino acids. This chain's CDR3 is CATSPRQRSYGYTF. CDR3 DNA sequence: TGTGCCACCAGTCCAAGACAGCGGAGCTATGGCTACACCTTC.

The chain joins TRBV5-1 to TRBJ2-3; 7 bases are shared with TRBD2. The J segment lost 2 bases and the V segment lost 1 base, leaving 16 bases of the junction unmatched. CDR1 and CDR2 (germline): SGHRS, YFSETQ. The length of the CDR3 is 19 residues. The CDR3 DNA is TGCGCCAGCAGCTTGAAGGCCCGAGGCTGGCTAGCGGACACAGATACGCAGTATTTT. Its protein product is CASSLKARGWLADTDTQYF.

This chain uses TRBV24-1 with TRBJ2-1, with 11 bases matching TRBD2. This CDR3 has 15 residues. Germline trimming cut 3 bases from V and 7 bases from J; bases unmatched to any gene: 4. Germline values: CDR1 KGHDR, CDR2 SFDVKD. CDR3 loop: CATSDPGLAENEQFF. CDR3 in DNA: TGTGCCACCAGTGATCCGGGACTAGCGGAGAATGAGCAGTTCTTC.